This TCR beta chain was found in a study of cytomegalovirus exposure and HLA in healthy donors. Across the whole study: One earlier analysis, a look at 150 million to 200 million T cells, found roughly 110 million unique TCR beta sequences.

The CDR3 has 14 residues. CDR1 and CDR2 from the germline V gene are SGHAT and FQDESV (reference sequence). V was trimmed by 5 bases and J by 2 bases, leaving 12 bases between them. General study findings and limits: Presence/absence results assume similar sequencing depth per donor, which may not hold. In terms of immune exposure information, only CMV serostatus was available. Testing in vitro showed a few CMV-associated chains specific for CMV antigens.

The primer mix had 60 Vbeta and 13 Jbeta primers. Here immunoSEQ multiplex PCR was the method, and the copy in TCRdb shows in-frame clones only, minus some. The table for this sample gives roughly 71,000 clones. Remarks on this clone: What it binds is not known.

The sequence derives from a middle-aged woman in good health and CMV-seropositive. The source material was PBMCs. The J gene is TRBJ2-5, the V gene TRBV11-1; tentative D call: TRBD2 (6 bases). Written as DNA, the CDR3 is TGTGCCAGCAGCCTGGGACTGCTACAAGAGACCCAGTACTTC. The encoded protein is CASSLGLLQETQYF. Full variable domain (rest looked up from reference TRBV11-1 and TRBJ2-5): EAEVAQSPRYKITEKSQAVAFWCDPISGHATLYWYRQILGQGPELLVQFQDESVVDDSQLPKDRFSAERLKGVDSTLKIQPAELGDSAMYLCASSLGLLQETQYFGPGTRLLVL.